The following is a TCR beta chain sequence with its context. The data stem from a study of blood T cell repertoires in COVID-19. Study-level information: Samples came from the United States, Italy and Spain, spanning acute and convalescent COVID-19. From T cells, B-cell-depleted T cells, or PBMCs came the material, which was cDNA or gDNA.

Germline V gene lookup returns CDR1 MNHEY and CDR2 SVGAGI. Trimming took 2 bases from V and 5 from J; bases not matched to a gene: 5. The CDR3 has 14 amino acids. In the original analysis: Amplifying reference gene primers gave estimates of nucleated cell counts. The table came from immunoSEQ multiplex PCR; TCRdb's copy has only in-frame clones and leaves some out. The DNA was the basis for D and trimming; V, J and clone size are from that table. The table has about 130,000 clones, roughly 81% seen once; the top ten hold more than 10%. The chain joins TRBV6-5 to TRBJ2-7, with 8 bases lining up with TRBD1. Material for sequencing was peripheral blood. This receptor was obtained from a human donor in a cohort sampled during active COVID-19. DNA for the CDR3: TGTGCCAGCAGTTACGGACAGGGTAGGCACGAGCAGTACTTC. It translates to CASSYGQGRHEQYF.